Below, 27 T cell receptor beta chains from the same sample are listed, as sequenced in a study of spatial heterogeneity in lung cancer. Time point given: sample taken at primary tumor resection. MiXCR, run by TCRdb on the 5' RACE reads, gives a single entry per CDR3 protein. The sample holds 3,200 or so distinct CDR3 sequences, approximately 9.2% seen once. Overall study results and limits: Expanded intratumoral alpha and beta TCR counts tracked tumor mutation counts.

These receptors' antigens are unknown. The sample was lung tumor tissue, taken at surgery. Receptor source: a male donor with early-stage non-small cell lung cancer.

This clonotype was observed many times. The V and J genes are TRBV7-2 and TRBJ2-7; D may be TRBD2 (6 bases). V gave up 1 base and J gave up 3 bases, with 10 bases separating them. Germline assignment: CDR1 SGHTA and CDR2 FQGNSA. This CDR3 is 14 amino acids long. In nucleotides, the CDR3 is TGTGCCAGCAGCTTAGGGGCTAGCGTCTACGAGCAGTACTTC. Its protein product is CASSLGASVYEQYF.

This clonotype turned up a few times. V gene TRBV5-1 combines with J gene TRBJ2-1, with 8 positions matching TRBD1. Trimming cost V 1 base and J 7 bases; bases outside gene matches: 7. The length of the CDR3 is 15 residues. Germline values: CDR1 SGHRS, CDR2 YFSETQ. CDR3 protein: CASSLTGGNGNEQFF. CDR3 nucleotides: TGCGCCAGCAGCTTGACAGGGGGAAATGGGAATGAGCAGTTCTTC.

This clonotype is classed as medium-sized. The rearrangement links TRBV7-9 to TRBJ2-3, with 12 bases matching TRBD2. The CDR3 has 17 residues. With 5 bases clipped from V and 5 bases from J, the junction kept 11 bases outside the gene matches. Germline V lookup: CDR1 SEHNR, CDR2 FQNEAQ (reference sequence). CDR3 protein: CASSPQRTSGTEDTQYF. The CDR3 DNA follows: TGTGCCAGCAGCCCTCAAAGGACTAGCGGGACTGAAGATACGCAGTATTTT. Complete variable domain (other parts from reference TRBV7-9 and TRBJ2-3): DTGVSQNPRHKITKRGQNVTFRCDPISEHNRLYWYRQTLGQGPEFLTYFQNEAQLEKSRLLSDRFSAERPKGSFSTLEIQRTEQGDSAMYLCASSPQRTSGTEDTQYFGPGTRLTVL.

This clonotype rates as medium-sized. This chain joins TRBV19 and TRBJ2-5; D is undetermined. The CDR3 runs 13 residues. Trimming removed 4 bases from V and 0 bases from J, with 6 bases in between. Germline V gives CDR1 LNHDA, CDR2 SQIVND (reference sequence). CDR3 loop: CASSTNNQETQYF. The CDR3 region has the DNA TGTGCCAGTAGTACGAACAACCAAGAGACCCAGTACTTC. The full variable domain, completed using reference TRBV19 and TRBJ2-5, is DGGITQSPKYLFRKEGQNVTLSCEQNLNHDAMYWYRQDPGQGLRLIYYSQIVNDFQKGDIAEGYSVSREKKESFPLTVTSAQKNPTAFYLCASSTNNQETQYFGPGTRLLVL.

This clonotype has at least ten counts. The V call is TRBV28, the J call TRBJ2-3; D unresolved. The CDR3 spans 11 residues. V lost 2 bases, J lost 9 bases, and 6 bases lay in between. The germline gives CDR1 MDHEN, CDR2 SYDVKM. CDR3 protein: CASSLGGTQYF. In DNA form, the CDR3 reads TGTGCCAGCAGTTTAGGTGGCACGCAGTATTTT.

Sample share makes this clonotype medium-sized. The chain is built from TRBV7-9 and TRBJ1-2, with D perhaps TRBD1 (5 bases). V was trimmed by 8 bases and J by 2 bases, leaving 12 bases between them. The CDR3 consists of 13 residues. The germline CDR1 and CDR2 sequences are SEHNR and FQNEAQ (reference sequence). CDR3 in DNA: TGTGCCAGCCAGGGTGGGGGGAACTATGGCTACACCTTC. The encoded protein is CASQGGGNYGYTF.

This clonotype was detected only a few times. CDR3 amino acids: CASSPLRGQGFGGELFF. CDR3 nucleotide sequence: TGTGCCAGCAGCCCTCTCCGGGGACAGGGGTTTGGCGGGGAGCTGTTTTTT. This chain joins TRBV7-2 and TRBJ2-2; 10 bases map to TRBD1. Germline V gene sequence: CDR1 SGHTA, CDR2 FQGNSA. This CDR3 is built from 17 residues. The trim removed 5 bases at V and 7 bases at J, leaving 13 bases unmatched.

This clonotype counts as large (0.1 to 1%). CDR3 nucleotides: TGTGCCAGCAGTGAAGGGTCTCCTAATCAGCCCCAGCATTTT. Residues: CASSEGSPNQPQHF. V and J are TRBV2 and TRBJ1-5; D gene ambiguous. The V end lost 1 base, the J end lost 4 bases, and 8 bases lay between the germline ends. The germline V gene has CDR1 SNHLY and CDR2 FYNNEI. The CDR3 is 14 residues long.

This clonotype ranks as medium-sized. The chain's CDR3 is CASSLLAASTDTQYF. The DNA of the CDR3 is TGTGCCAGCAGTTTGCTCGCGGCTAGCACAGATACGCAGTATTTT. V gene TRBV27 combines with J gene TRBJ2-3, with D unresolved. V lost 3 bases and J 0 bases, leaving 10 bases between the germline ends. This CDR3 region has 15 residues. Germline assignment: CDR1 MNHEY and CDR2 SMNVEV (reference sequence).

In its sample, this clonotype was seen many times. V and J are TRBV6-1 and TRBJ2-2, with D perhaps given as TRBD1 or TRBD2 (5 bases each). The germline V gene has CDR1 MNHNS and CDR2 SASEGT. The CDR3 is 14 amino acids. Trimming took 6 bases from V and 4 from J, leaving 12 bases between them. The CDR3 bases are TGTGCCAGCAGACGGGACGGCCTCACCGGGGAGCTGTTTTTT. Its protein is CASRRDGLTGELFF.

In its sample, this clonotype ranks as medium-sized. This chain uses TRBV5-1 with TRBJ2-5; D might be TRBD2 (7 bases). The CDR3 spans 15 residues. V lost 2 bases and J lost 6, with 17 bases in between. Germline values: CDR1 SGHRS, CDR2 YFSETQ. The CDR3 region is CASSLSPGGVQTQYF. The CDR3 DNA reads TGCGCCAGCAGCTTAAGTCCGGGGGGCGTCCAGACCCAGTACTTC.

In this sample, this clonotype turned up many times. The chain combines TRBV28 with TRBJ1-2; the D gene is possibly TRBD1 (6 bases). Trimming took off 6 bases at V and 5 bases at J, with 16 bases between the two ends. CDR3 length: 14 residues. In germline, CDR1 is MDHEN, CDR2 SYDVKM. CDR3 sequence reads: CASRAGGARYGYTF. CDR3 bases: TGTGCCAGCAGGGCTGGGGGGGCGAGGTATGGCTACACCTTC.

This clonotype is medium-sized by share. V usage is TRBV12-3 or TRBV12-4 and J usage is TRBJ1-4; 10 bases align to TRBD1. V was clipped by 3 bases and J by 8 bases; unmatched bases: 6. The CDR3 is 15 amino acids. For the CDR3, the DNA is TGTGCCAGCAGTTTCGGACAGGGGGTAGAAGAAAAACTGTTTTTT. Amino acid sequence: CASSFGQGVEEKLFF.

In its sample, this clonotype was seen a few times. The chain is built from TRBV5-1 and TRBJ2-1, with no clear D. The CDR3 runs to 16 residues. Trimming cost V 0 bases and J 0 bases, with 10 bases left between them. Germline V CDR1 and CDR2: SGHRS, YFSETQ. The CDR3 DNA is TGCGCCAGCAGCTTGGACGTATTCCGCTCCTACAATGAGCAGTTCTTC. Translation gives CASSLDVFRSYNEQFF.

Within the sample, this clonotype is medium-sized. The J gene is TRBJ2-3, the V gene TRBV6-2 or TRBV6-3, with 8 bases matching TRBD2. V lost 3 bases to trimming and J lost 4 bases; unmatched junction nucleotides: 18. Germline lookup yields CDR1 MNHEY and CDR2 SVGEGT. This CDR3 contains 19 residues. The CDR3 spells CASSYENPTGREDADTQYF. CDR3 in DNA: TGTGCCAGCAGTTATGAAAACCCCACCGGGCGGGAGGACGCAGATACGCAGTATTTT.

This clonotype was seen more than once but under ten times. V gene TRBV6-1 combines with J gene TRBJ2-1, with D maybe TRBD2 (6 bases). The CDR3 runs to 15 residues. CDR1 and CDR2 from the germline V gene are MNHNS and SASEGT. Trimming stripped 0 bases from V and 10 bases from J, with 16 bases between. The CDR3 sequence is CASSEAQTSQYEQFF. Here the CDR3 DNA reads TGTGCCAGCAGTGAAGCGCAAACTAGCCAGTACGAGCAGTTCTTC.

There are many counts of this clonotype. This chain uses TRBV27 with TRBJ2-7; TRBD1 matches 9 bases. CDR1 is MNHEY and CDR2 is SMNVEV in the germline V gene (reference sequence). V gave up 5 bases and J gave up 6 bases; unmatched junction bases: 14. This CDR3 has 16 residues. CDR3 in amino acids: CASSPKPGQGGLEQYF. DNA of the CDR3: TGTGCCAGCAGTCCAAAACCGGGACAGGGAGGCCTCGAGCAGTACTTC.

This clonotype is medium-sized within its sample. The chain carries TRBV6-2 or TRBV6-3 and TRBJ2-1, with no clear D. The CDR3 contains 11 residues. The germline V gene has CDR1 MNHEY and CDR2 SVGEGT. The V end lost 2 bases, the J end lost 5 bases, and 1 base lay between the germline ends. The CDR3: CASSYDNEQFF. The CDR3 DNA follows: TGTGCCAGCAGTTACGACAATGAGCAGTTCTTC.

This clonotype is medium-sized within its sample. V gene TRBV30 combines with J gene TRBJ1-5, with TRBD1 as a possible D gene (6 bases). The CDR3 is made up of 14 amino acids. V was shortened by 2 bases and J by 4 bases, with 12 bases between the two germline ends. Per the germline V gene, CDR1 is GTSNPN and CDR2 is SVGIG (reference sequence). CDR3 protein: CAWSFRDKNQPQHF. CDR3 coding DNA: TGTGCCTGGAGTTTCCGGGACAAGAATCAGCCCCAGCATTTT.

In its sample, this clonotype is medium-sized. The V call is TRBV4-1, the J call TRBJ1-2, with D perhaps TRBD1 (5 bases). CDR1 is MGHRA, CDR2 YSYEKL, per germline. The CDR3 has 14 residues. Trimming cost V 0 bases and J 7 bases, with 12 bases left between them. The CDR3 region has the DNA TGCGCCAGCAGCCAAGATACAGGTACTAGTGGCTACACCTTC. It is translated as CASSQDTGTSGYTF.

This chain connects TRBV4-3 to TRBJ1-6; D unclear. Germline V gene data show CDR1 as LGHNA and CDR2 as YSLEER. V lost 1 base and J 6 bases, leaving 10 bases between the germline ends. The CDR3 runs to 15 residues. CDR3 residues: CASSQVAGLNSPLHF. The CDR3 DNA reads as TGCGCCAGCAGCCAAGTCGCAGGCCTTAATTCACCCCTCCACTTT.

This clonotype is classed as medium-sized. The chain couples TRBV27 to TRBJ2-7; 9 bases fit TRBD1. Germline V gene sequence: CDR1 MNHEY, CDR2 SMNVEV (reference sequence). With 2 bases clipped from V and 3 bases from J, the junction kept 5 bases outside the gene matches. This CDR3 has 15 amino acids. CDR3: CASSLLGTGIYEQYF. CDR3 coding DNA: TGTGCCAGCAGTTTACTGGGGACAGGGATCTACGAGCAGTACTTC.

The V call is TRBV10-2, the J call TRBJ1-1, with a possible D match to TRBD1 (6 bases). The V and J ends lost 7 bases and 5 bases respectively, with 11 bases between them. Germline loops: CDR1 WSHSY, CDR2 SAAADI. The CDR3 totals 12 residues. The CDR3: CASTGVGTEAFF. CDR3 sequence (DNA): TGCGCCAGCACAGGGGTAGGGACTGAAGCTTTCTTT.

This clonotype came up many times. The chain carries TRBV7-2 and TRBJ1-6; D not resolved. This CDR3 contains 15 residues. The V gene's germline CDR1 is SGHTA and CDR2 FQGNSA. V shed 1 base and J shed 7 bases, with 11 bases lying between them. This CDR3 reads CASSLEGRPNSPLHF. CDR3 bases: TGTGCCAGCAGCTTAGAGGGCAGACCCAATTCACCCCTCCACTTT.

This clonotype is medium-sized within its sample. The chain joins TRBV2 to TRBJ1-4, with D perhaps matching TRBD1 (5 bases). The germline V and J ends were trimmed by 7 bases and 3 bases, with 15 bases remaining between them. Germline values: CDR1 SNHLY, CDR2 FYNNEI. The CDR3 has 15 residues. The chain's CDR3 is CASTAEGVANEKLFF. The CDR3 coding sequence is TGTGCCAGCACTGCCGAAGGGGTGGCTAATGAAAAACTGTTTTTT. The variable domain in full, completed from reference TRBV2 and TRBJ1-4, reads EPEVTQTPSHQVTQMGQEVILRCVPISNHLYFYWYRQILGQKVEFLVSFYNNEISEKSEIFDDQFSVERPDGSNFTLKIRSTKLEDSAMYFCASTAEGVANEKLFFGSGTQLSVL.

This clonotype is large. This chain links TRBV3-1 with TRBJ1-3; D unresolved. Germline-derived CDR1 and CDR2 are LGHDT and YNNKEL (reference sequence). The CDR3 has 14 residues. V was pared by 6 bases and J by 0 bases, with 9 bases between. CDR3 coding DNA: TGTGCCAGCAGAGGGAGGAACTCTGGAAACACCATATATTTT. Protein: CASRGRNSGNTIYF.

This clonotype was observed at least ten times. The chain recombines TRBV3-1 with TRBJ1-2; tentative D call: TRBD1 (6 bases). The CDR3 contains 18 residues. The V and J ends lost 0 bases and 7 bases respectively, with 24 bases between them. Per germline, CDR1 LGHDT and CDR2 YNNKEL (reference sequence). CDR3 residues: CASSQDLRGANSGAGYTF. The CDR3 DNA sequence: TGTGCCAGCAGCCAAGATCTTCGGGGAGCAAACTCAGGGGCTGGCTACACCTTC.